These T cell receptor beta chains were read from a single sample in a study of blood T cell repertoires in COVID-19. Sequencing used immunoSEQ multiplex PCR; TCRdb keeps in-frame clones, though not all of them. This sample yields around 99,000 clones, of which roughly nine tenths are seen a single time; 4.5% to 6% belongs to the top ten. The material sequenced was peripheral blood. These receptors were collected from a middle-aged man with active or convalescent COVID-19. Each CDR3 is given without its conserved first and last residue.

V: TRBV5-4; J: TRBJ2-1; CDR3: ASSPREGPLKYNEQF
V: TRBV6-2/TRBV6-3; J: TRBJ2-5; CDR3: ASSLGQGVETQY
V: TRBV4-3; J: TRBJ1-4; CDR3: ASSGGGGEKLF
V: TRBV29-1; J: TRBJ1-1; CDR3: SVEAPLPGQIFNTEAF
V: TRBV28; J: TRBJ2-5; CDR3: ATRRGQGGREGQY
V: TRBV15; J: TRBJ1-5; CDR3: ATSREGGIGRQPQH
V: TRBV24-1; J: TRBJ2-7; CDR3: ATSDNRDRGLYEQY
V: TRBV18; J: TRBJ2-1; CDR3: ASSPGTSGMEQF
V: TRBV19; J: TRBJ2-3; CDR3: ASSTSGSTDTQY
V: TRBV5-4; J: TRBJ1-2; CDR3: ASSLVNNYGYT
V: TRBV4-2; J: TRBJ1-1; CDR3: ASSPQLVNTEAF
V: TRBV5-1; J: TRBJ1-2; CDR3: ASSLGDSSQGYT
V: TRBV20-1; J: TRBJ2-3; CDR3: SASIPGATDTQY
V: TRBV28; J: TRBJ2-1; CDR3: ASTWGDLNEQF
V: TRBV7-7; J: TRBJ2-5; CDR3: ASSLAWSLKETQY
V: TRBV7-2; J: TRBJ2-7; CDR3: ASSLAYTGNEQY
V: TRBV19; J: TRBJ2-7; CDR3: ASSIPGENSYEQY
V: TRBV5-6; J: TRBJ1-5; CDR3: ASSATGGGQPQH
V: TRBV3-1/TRBV3-2; J: TRBJ2-5; CDR3: ASNRLAGATGETQY
V: TRBV12-3/TRBV12-4; J: TRBJ2-1; CDR3: ASARLGQNEQF
V: TRBV2; J: TRBJ2-3; CDR3: ASRGQDTDTQY
V: TRBV5-1; J: TRBJ1-2; CDR3: ASSLEGQGLSIDGYT
V: TRBV11-2; J: TRBJ2-1; CDR3: ASSLQGWEQF
V: TRBV7-2; J: TRBJ2-3; CDR3: ASSPPIQGTDTQY
V: TRBV18; J: TRBJ1-4; CDR3: ASSPRQGEKLF
V: TRBV5-1; J: TRBJ1-1; CDR3: ASSLTLRSNTEAF
V: TRBV7-9; J: TRBJ2-7; CDR3: ASSQSGSIYEQY
V: TRBV5-8; J: TRBJ2-1; CDR3: ASSLVFTSEVYNEQF
V: TRBV6-2/TRBV6-3; J: TRBJ2-7; CDR3: ASSPVRSYEQY
V: TRBV10-3; J: TRBJ1-2; CDR3: AITSGGLSGYT
V: TRBV24-1; J: TRBJ1-2; CDR3: ATSDFQQGPNGYT
V: TRBV7-9; J: TRBJ2-7; CDR3: ASSGSGGYEQY
V: TRBV28; J: TRBJ1-1; CDR3: ASSRRDRNTEAF
V: TRBV28; J: TRBJ2-3; CDR3: ASSYPDGSNTY
V: TRBV7-3; J: TRBJ2-3; CDR3: ASSSSGGDTQY
V: TRBV6-5; J: TRBJ1-2; CDR3: ASSSRMTPRYGYT
V: TRBV6-7; J: TRBJ1-4; CDR3: AGPWGKGFEKLF
V: TRBV6-2/TRBV6-3; J: TRBJ2-7; CDR3: ASSYDRGGSYEQY
V: TRBV12-3/TRBV12-4; J: TRBJ1-1; CDR3: ASSLRGTEAF
V: TRBV7-3; J: TRBJ1-1; CDR3: ASSPHGGANTEAF
V: TRBV7-9; J: TRBJ1-4; CDR3: ASSGDRVNEKLF
V: TRBV9; J: TRBJ2-2; CDR3: ASRLAVHTGELF
V: TRBV7-9; J: TRBJ2-6; CDR3: ASSPLGANVLT
V: TRBV28; J: TRBJ2-5; CDR3: ASSLTGHY
V: TRBV2; J: TRBJ2-3; CDR3: ASSWEERDTQY
V: TRBV11-2; J: TRBJ1-1; CDR3: ASSLERETEAF
V: TRBV19; J: TRBJ2-6; CDR3: ASSIEGGYSGANVLT
V: TRBV2; J: TRBJ1-2; CDR3: ASRQQGGANYGYT
V: TRBV7-2; J: TRBJ2-7; CDR3: ASGREVAYEQY
V: TRBV4-1; J: TRBJ2-2; CDR3: ASSQDNAGGSTGELF
V: TRBV19; J: TRBJ2-7; CDR3: ASSIDSGLSYEQY
V: TRBV20-1; J: TRBJ1-1; CDR3: SASSPGGAF
V: TRBV28; J: TRBJ2-7; CDR3: ASSLSHFDPGTSVHEQY
V: TRBV18; J: TRBJ1-4; CDR3: ASSPRGPGRATNEKLF
V: TRBV18; J: TRBJ2-4; CDR3: ASSPQEAGLLAKNIQY
V: TRBV3-1/TRBV3-2; J: TRBJ2-1; CDR3: ASSWASGNEQF
V: TRBV13; J: TRBJ2-7; CDR3: ASSLNLAYEQY
V: TRBV9; J: TRBJ1-1; CDR3: ASSGLGGQTEAF
V: TRBV18; J: TRBJ1-4; CDR3: ASSQGQGEKLF
V: TRBV5-4; J: TRBJ2-5; CDR3: ASSLAPYQETQY